Listed below are T cell receptor beta chains from one sample, sequenced in a study of control samples from healthy donors and cancer patients. Repertoires were generated with immunoSEQ multiplex PCR, while TCRdb's copy carries only in-frame clones and drops some. This table holds tens of thousands of clones, around 75% found once. Sequencing was performed on formalin-fixed, paraffin-embedded tissue. These receptor sequences come from a male donor with melanoma. Both conserved end residues are part of each CDR3. D genes are given only for firm matches. The listing skips clone size in some rows; elsewhere it reads once, few, many or a size class.

j_call	clone_size	d_call	v_call	cdr3_aa	cdr3_nt
TRBJ2-3	NA	TRBD2	TRBV2	CASRGDRTDTQYF	TGTGCCAGTCGGGGGGATCGCACAGATACGCAGTATTTT
TRBJ1-2	NA	NA	TRBV27	CASRENTNYGYTF	TGTGCCAGCAGGGAGAATACTAACTATGGCTACACCTTC
TRBJ1-1	NA	TRBD1	TRBV5-4	CASSRDSDGEAFF	TGTGCCAGCAGCCGGGACAGCGACGGGGAAGCTTTCTTT
TRBJ2-1	NA	NA	TRBV10-3	CAISLAGREQFF	TGTGCCATCAGTCTAGCCGGTAGGGAGCAGTTCTTC
TRBJ2-7	few	NA	TRBV5-1	CASTLTGGTEQYF	TGCGCCAGCACCCTGACAGGAGGTACCGAGCAGTACTTC
TRBJ2-5	NA	NA	TRBV3-1/TRBV3-2	CASSQGNSPGETQYF	TGTGCCAGCAGCCAAGGCAACAGCCCAGGGGAGACCCAGTACTTC
TRBJ2-7	medium-sized	TRBD2	TRBV2	CASSESSGLYEQYF	TGTGCCAGCAGTGAGTCTAGCGGCCTCTACGAGCAGTACTTC
TRBJ1-4	NA	TRBD1	TRBV19	CASSIKWTGANEKLFF	TGTGCCAGTAGTATAAAGTGGACAGGGGCGAATGAAAAACTGTTTTTT
TRBJ2-3	once	NA	TRBV10-1	CASSEQLSTDTQYF	TGCGCCAGCAGTGAGCAACTGAGCACAGATACGCAGTATTTT
TRBJ2-7	NA	NA	TRBV11-2	CASSRDRPETYEQYF	TGTGCCAGCAGCCGGGACCGCCCTGAGACCTACGAGCAGTACTTC
TRBJ2-7	NA	NA	TRBV5-1	CASRGEGINYEQYF	TGCGCCAGCAGGGGCGAGGGTATTAACTACGAGCAGTACTTC
TRBJ2-3	large	NA	TRBV2	CASSEGDTGTDTQYF	TGTGCCAGCAGTGAGGGGGACACCGGGACAGATACGCAGTATTTT
TRBJ2-7	NA	NA	TRBV18	CASSPGGTRLEQYF	TGTGCCAGCTCACCCGGCGGGACCCGGTTGGAGCAGTACTTC
TRBJ1-1	NA	TRBD1	TRBV7-6	CASSPTTGVITEAFF	TGTGCCAGCAGCCCCACGACAGGGGTCATCACTGAAGCTTTCTTT
TRBJ2-1	few	TRBD2	TRBV5-4	CASSLPGLGPNEQFF	TGTGCCAGCAGCTTACCGGGACTAGGGCCCAATGAGCAGTTCTTC
TRBJ2-3	NA	TRBD1	TRBV5-6	CASSGAGGEDTQYF	TGTGCCAGCAGCGGGGCAGGGGGCGAAGATACGCAGTATTTT
TRBJ2-1	NA	NA	TRBV9	CASSPSEGSYNEQFF	TGTGCCAGCAGCCCATCGGAGGGTTCCTACAATGAGCAGTTCTTC
TRBJ2-2	NA	TRBD2	TRBV2	CASSGREGHGELFF	TGTGCCAGCAGTGGAAGGGAGGGGCACGGGGAGCTGTTTTTT
TRBJ2-1	medium-sized	NA	TRBV19	CASSRQSNEQFF	TGTGCCAGTAGCCGACAGTCCAATGAGCAGTTCTTC
TRBJ2-5	few	TRBD1	TRBV29-1	CSVVFFGQGAVQETQYF	TGCAGCGTTGTATTTTTTGGACAGGGGGCCGTTCAAGAGACCCAGTACTTC
TRBJ2-1	NA	TRBD1	TRBV19	CASSLGRGNEQFF	TGTGCCAGTAGTTTAGGCAGGGGGAATGAGCAGTTCTTC
TRBJ2-3	NA	NA	TRBV19	CASRRGAERFTDTQYF	TGTGCCAGTAGGAGGGGGGCCGAGCGGTTCACAGATACGCAGTATTTT
TRBJ2-1	NA	TRBD2	TRBV6-4	CASSVSRAGVDEQFF	TGTGCCAGCAGTGTTAGTAGGGCGGGAGTGGATGAGCAGTTCTTC
TRBJ1-4	NA	TRBD1	TRBV14	CASSHRGPGQGSEKLFF	TGTGCCAGCAGCCATCGAGGACCGGGACAGGGGAGCGAAAAACTGTTTTTT
TRBJ1-1	NA	NA	TRBV29-1	CSGDRGENTEAFF	TGCAGCGGGGATCGGGGGGAGAACACTGAAGCTTTCTTT
TRBJ2-3	NA	NA	TRBV4-2	CASSQDEGRDTQYF	TGTGCCAGCAGCCAAGATGAGGGAAGAGATACGCAGTATTTT
TRBJ2-1	few	NA	TRBV7-7	CASSDSRGNEQFF	TGTGCTAGCAGCGACTCCCGGGGCAATGAGCAGTTCTTC
TRBJ2-3	NA	TRBD2	TRBV5-1	CASSALAGGEADTQYF	TGCGCCAGCAGCGCCCTAGCGGGAGGTGAGGCAGATACGCAGTATTTT
TRBJ1-5	NA	NA	TRBV4-1	CASSQSNQPQHF	TGCGCCAGCAGCCAGAGCAATCAGCCCCAGCATTTT
TRBJ2-1	once	TRBD2	TRBV27	CASSLSGLAGYNEQFF	TGTGCCAGCAGTTTATCGGGACTAGCGGGATACAATGAGCAGTTCTTC
TRBJ2-1	once	TRBD2	TRBV9	CASSLGASGANEQFF	TGTGCCAGCAGCCTAGGGGCTAGCGGGGCCAATGAGCAGTTCTTC
TRBJ2-1	once	TRBD2	TRBV10-3	CAIGGGNEQFF	TGTGCCATCGGGGGGGGTAATGAGCAGTTCTTC
TRBJ1-2	NA	NA	TRBV10-3	CASKRVEDYGYTF	TGTGCCAGCAAGCGGGTCGAGGACTATGGCTACACCTTC
TRBJ2-1	NA	NA	TRBV18	CASSPSYNEQFF	TGTGCCAGCTCACCTTCTTACAATGAGCAGTTCTTC
TRBJ1-1	NA	NA	TRBV5-1	CASSLTGQPNTEAFF	TGCGCCAGCAGCTTGACAGGGCAACCCAACACTGAAGCTTTCTTT
TRBJ2-7	NA	NA	TRBV6-1	CASSEEEYGTRYEQYF	TGTGCCAGCAGTGAAGAAGAGTACGGGACCCGCTACGAGCAGTATTTC
TRBJ1-1	NA	TRBD1	TRBV7-9	CASSLDYDRVVHEAFF	TGTGCCAGCAGCTTAGACTACGACAGGGTAGTTCATGAAGCTTTCTTT
TRBJ1-2	NA	NA	TRBV6-5	CAGWDAGGYGYTF	TGTGCCGGCTGGGACGCCGGAGGGTATGGCTACACCTTC